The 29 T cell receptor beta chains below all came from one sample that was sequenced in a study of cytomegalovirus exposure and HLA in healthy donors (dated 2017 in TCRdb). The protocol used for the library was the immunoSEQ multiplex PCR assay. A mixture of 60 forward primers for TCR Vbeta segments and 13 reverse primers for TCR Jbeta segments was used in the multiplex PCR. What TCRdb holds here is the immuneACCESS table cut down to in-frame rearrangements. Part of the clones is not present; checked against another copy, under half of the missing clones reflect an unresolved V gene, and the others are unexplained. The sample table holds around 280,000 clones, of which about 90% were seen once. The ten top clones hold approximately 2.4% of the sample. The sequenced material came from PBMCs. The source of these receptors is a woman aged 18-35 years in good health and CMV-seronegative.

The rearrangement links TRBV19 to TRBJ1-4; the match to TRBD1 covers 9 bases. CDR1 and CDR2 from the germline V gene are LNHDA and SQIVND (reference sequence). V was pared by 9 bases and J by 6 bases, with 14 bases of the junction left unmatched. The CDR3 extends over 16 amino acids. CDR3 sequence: CASRGDRARFDEKLFF. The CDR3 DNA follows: TGTGCCAGCCGAGGGGACAGGGCTCGCTTCGATGAAAAACTGTTTTTT.

The CDR3, as DNA: TGTGCCAGCAGTGAAGGCCGGACTAATGAAAAACTGTTTTTT. This translates into CASSEGRTNEKLFF. The V and J genes are TRBV6-1 and TRBJ1-4; D gene ambiguous. Per germline, CDR1 MNHNS and CDR2 SASEGT. CDR3 size: 14 residues. The V end lost 1 base, the J end lost 2 bases, and 5 bases lay between the germline ends.

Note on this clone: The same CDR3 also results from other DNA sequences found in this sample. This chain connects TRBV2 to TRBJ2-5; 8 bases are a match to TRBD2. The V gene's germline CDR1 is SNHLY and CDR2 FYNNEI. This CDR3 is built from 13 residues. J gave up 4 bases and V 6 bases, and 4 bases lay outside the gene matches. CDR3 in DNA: TGTGCCAGCAGCGGGGGACTAGGAGAGACCCAGTACTTC. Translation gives CASSGGLGETQYF.

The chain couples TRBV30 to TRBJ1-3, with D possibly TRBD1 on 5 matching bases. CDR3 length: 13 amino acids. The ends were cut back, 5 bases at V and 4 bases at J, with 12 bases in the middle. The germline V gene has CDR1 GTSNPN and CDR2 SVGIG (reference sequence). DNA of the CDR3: TGTGCCTGGGGTCAGGGAGGAGGAAACACCATATATTTT. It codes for CAWGQGGGNTIYF.

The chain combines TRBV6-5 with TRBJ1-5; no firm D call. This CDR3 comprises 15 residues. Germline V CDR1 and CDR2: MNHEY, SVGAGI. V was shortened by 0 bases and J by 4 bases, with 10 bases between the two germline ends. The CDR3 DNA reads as TGTGCCAGCAGTTACTCTGTCGTCGGGAATCAGCCCCAGCATTTT. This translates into CASSYSVVGNQPQHF.

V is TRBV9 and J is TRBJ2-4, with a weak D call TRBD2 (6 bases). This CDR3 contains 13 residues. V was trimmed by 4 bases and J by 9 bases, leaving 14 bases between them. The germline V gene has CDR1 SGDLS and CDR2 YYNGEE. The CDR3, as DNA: TGTGCCAGCAGCTCCCACGCGGGGATCATTCAGTACTTC. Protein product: CASSSHAGIIQYF.

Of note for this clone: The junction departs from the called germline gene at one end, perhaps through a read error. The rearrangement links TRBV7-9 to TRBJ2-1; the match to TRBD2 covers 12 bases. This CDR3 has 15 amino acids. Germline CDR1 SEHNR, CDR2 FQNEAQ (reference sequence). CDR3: CSSSLASGGANEQFF. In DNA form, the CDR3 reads TGTTCCAGCAGCTTAGCTAGCGGGGGGGCAAATGAGCAGTTCTTC.

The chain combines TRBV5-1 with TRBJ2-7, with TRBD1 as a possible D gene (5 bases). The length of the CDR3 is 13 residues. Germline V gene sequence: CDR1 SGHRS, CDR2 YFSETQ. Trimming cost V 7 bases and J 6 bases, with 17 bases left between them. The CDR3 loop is CASSIPLRGEQYF. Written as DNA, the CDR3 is TGCGCCAGCTCAATCCCACTAAGGGGCGAGCAGTACTTC.

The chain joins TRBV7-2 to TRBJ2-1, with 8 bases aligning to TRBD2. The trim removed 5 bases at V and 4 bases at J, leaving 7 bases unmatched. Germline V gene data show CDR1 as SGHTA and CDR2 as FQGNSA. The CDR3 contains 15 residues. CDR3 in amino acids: CASSKSGGRYNEQFF. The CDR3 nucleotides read TGTGCCAGCAGCAAAAGCGGGGGTCGTTACAATGAGCAGTTCTTC.

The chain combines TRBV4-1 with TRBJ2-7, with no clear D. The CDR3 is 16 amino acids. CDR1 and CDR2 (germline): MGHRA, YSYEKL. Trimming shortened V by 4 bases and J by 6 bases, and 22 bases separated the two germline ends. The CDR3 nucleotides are TGCGCCAGCAGCCGCCAAGAAGTGATAGCAGACGGCGAGCAGTACTTC. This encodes CASSRQEVIADGEQYF.

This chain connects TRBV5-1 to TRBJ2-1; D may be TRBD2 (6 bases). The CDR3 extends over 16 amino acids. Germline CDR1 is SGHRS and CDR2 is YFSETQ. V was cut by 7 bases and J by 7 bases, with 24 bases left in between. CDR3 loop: CASDPSGGAVVNEQFF. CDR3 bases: TGCGCCAGCGATCCCTCTGGAGGGGCCGTGGTAAATGAGCAGTTCTTC.

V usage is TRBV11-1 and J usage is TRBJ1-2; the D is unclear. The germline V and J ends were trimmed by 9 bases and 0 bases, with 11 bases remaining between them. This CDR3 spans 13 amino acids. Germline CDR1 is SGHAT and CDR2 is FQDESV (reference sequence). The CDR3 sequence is CASQEATNYGYTF. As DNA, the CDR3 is TGTGCCAGTCAAGAAGCTACTAACTATGGCTACACCTTC.

The DNA for the CDR3 is TGTGCCAGCAGCTATCGGGACAGCGCCTTTGAAAAACTGTTTTTT. Its protein is CASSYRDSAFEKLFF. This chain connects TRBV7-9 to TRBJ1-4; 7 bases match TRBD1. The CDR3 has 15 amino acids. Losses at the gene ends were 4 bases for V and 7 bases for J; bases not matched to a gene: 9. CDR1 is SEHNR, CDR2 FQNEAQ, per germline (reference sequence).

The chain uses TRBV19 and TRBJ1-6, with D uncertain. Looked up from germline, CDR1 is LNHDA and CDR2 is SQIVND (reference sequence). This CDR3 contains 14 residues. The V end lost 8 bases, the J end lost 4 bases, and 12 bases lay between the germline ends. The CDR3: CASCPAAYNSPLHF. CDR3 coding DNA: TGTGCCAGTTGTCCGGCAGCGTATAATTCACCCCTCCACTTT.

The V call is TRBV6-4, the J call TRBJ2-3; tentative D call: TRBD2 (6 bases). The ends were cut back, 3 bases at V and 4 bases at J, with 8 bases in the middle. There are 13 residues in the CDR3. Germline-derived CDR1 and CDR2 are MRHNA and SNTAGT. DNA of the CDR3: TGTGCCAGCAGTGAGGGGGGACCAGATACGCAGTATTTT. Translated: CASSEGGPDTQYF.

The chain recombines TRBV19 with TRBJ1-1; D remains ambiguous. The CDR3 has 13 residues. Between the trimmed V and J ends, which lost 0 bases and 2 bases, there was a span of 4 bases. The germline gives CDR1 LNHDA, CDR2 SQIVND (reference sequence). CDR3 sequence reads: CASSIEANTEAFF. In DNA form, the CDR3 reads TGTGCCAGTAGTATAGAGGCAAACACTGAAGCTTTCTTT.

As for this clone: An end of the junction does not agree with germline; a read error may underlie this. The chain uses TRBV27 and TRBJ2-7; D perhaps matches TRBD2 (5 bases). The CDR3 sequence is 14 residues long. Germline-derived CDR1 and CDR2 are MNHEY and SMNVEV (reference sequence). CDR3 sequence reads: CASSLARSTSLVWF. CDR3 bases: TGTGCCAGCAGTTTAGCTCGGTCAACCTCACTAGTATGGTTC.

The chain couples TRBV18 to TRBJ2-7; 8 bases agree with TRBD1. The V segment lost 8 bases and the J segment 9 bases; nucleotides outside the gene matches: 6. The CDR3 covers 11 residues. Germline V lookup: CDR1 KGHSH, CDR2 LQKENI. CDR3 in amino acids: CASADREVQYF. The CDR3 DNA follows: TGTGCCAGCGCGGACAGGGAGGTGCAGTACTTC.

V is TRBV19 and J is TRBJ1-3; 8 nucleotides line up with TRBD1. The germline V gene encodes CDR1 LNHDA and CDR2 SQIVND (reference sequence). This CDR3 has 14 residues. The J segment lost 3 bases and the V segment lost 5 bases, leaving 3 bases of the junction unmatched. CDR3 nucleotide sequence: TGTGCCAGTAGTCCCGGGACAGGTGGAAACACCATATATTTT. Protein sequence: CASSPGTGGNTIYF.

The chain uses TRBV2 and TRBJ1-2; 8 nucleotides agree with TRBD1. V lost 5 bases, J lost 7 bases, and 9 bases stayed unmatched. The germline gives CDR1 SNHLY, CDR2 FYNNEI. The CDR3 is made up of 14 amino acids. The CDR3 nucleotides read TGTGCCAGCAGTCCCGGACAGGGTTGGCGTGGCTACACCTTC. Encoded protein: CASSPGQGWRGYTF.

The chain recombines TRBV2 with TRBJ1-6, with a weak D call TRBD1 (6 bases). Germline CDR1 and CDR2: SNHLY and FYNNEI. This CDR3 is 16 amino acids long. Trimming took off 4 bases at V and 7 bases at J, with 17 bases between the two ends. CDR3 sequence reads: CASSAFAPGTNSPLHF. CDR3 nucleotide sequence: TGTGCCAGCAGTGCGTTCGCCCCAGGGACAAATTCACCCCTCCACTTT.

Here the CDR3 DNA reads TGTGCTAGTGGTTTAGTTCTAGAGAACACCGGGGAGCTGTTTTTT. It yields the protein CASGLVLENTGELFF. The rearrangement links TRBV12-5 to TRBJ2-2; D uncertain. The germline CDR1 and CDR2 sequences are LGHNT and FRNRAP. The V gene lost 3 bases and the J gene lost 1 base, with 9 bases spanning the gap. The CDR3 covers 15 residues.

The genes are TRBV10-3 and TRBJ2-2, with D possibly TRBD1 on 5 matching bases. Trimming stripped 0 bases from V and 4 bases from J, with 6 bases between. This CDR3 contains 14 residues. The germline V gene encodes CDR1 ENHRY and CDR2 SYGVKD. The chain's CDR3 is CAISESGATGELFF. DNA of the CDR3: TGTGCCATCAGTGAGTCAGGGGCCACCGGGGAGCTGTTTTTT.

CDR3 sequence reads: CASMAEVQPQHF. CDR3 in DNA: TGTGCCAGCATGGCCGAGGTCCAGCCCCAGCATTTT. The rearrangement uses TRBV2 and TRBJ1-5; D gene unclear. Germline V lookup: CDR1 SNHLY, CDR2 FYNNEI. The CDR3 has 12 residues. Trimming took 7 bases from V and 7 from J, leaving 11 bases between them.

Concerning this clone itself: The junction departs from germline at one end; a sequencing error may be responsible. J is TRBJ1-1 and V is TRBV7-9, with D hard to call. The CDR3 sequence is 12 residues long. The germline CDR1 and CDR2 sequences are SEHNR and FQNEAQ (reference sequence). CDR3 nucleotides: TGTTCCAGCAGCCTGTTGAACACTGAAGCTTTCTTT. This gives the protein CSSSLLNTEAFF.

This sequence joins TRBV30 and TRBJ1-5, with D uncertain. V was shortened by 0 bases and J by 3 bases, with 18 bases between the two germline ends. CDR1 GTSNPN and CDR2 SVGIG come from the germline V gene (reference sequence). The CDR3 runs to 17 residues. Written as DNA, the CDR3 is TGTGCCTGGAGTGTACGGCAGGCGGGTGGCGACAATCAGCCCCAGCATTTT. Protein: CAWSVRQAGGDNQPQHF.

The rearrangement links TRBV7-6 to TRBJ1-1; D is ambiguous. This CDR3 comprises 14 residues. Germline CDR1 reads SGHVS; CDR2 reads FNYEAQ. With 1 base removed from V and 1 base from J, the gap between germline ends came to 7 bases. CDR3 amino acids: CASSLEAGNTEAFF. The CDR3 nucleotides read TGTGCCAGCAGCTTAGAGGCGGGGAACACTGAAGCTTTCTTT.

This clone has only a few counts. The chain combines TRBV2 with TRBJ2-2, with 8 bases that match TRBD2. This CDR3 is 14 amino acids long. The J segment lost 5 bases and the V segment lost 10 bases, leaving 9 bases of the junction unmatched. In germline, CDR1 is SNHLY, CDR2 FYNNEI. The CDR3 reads CATQGLAGTGELFF. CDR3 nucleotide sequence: TGTGCCACCCAAGGACTAGCTGGGACCGGGGAGCTGTTTTTT.

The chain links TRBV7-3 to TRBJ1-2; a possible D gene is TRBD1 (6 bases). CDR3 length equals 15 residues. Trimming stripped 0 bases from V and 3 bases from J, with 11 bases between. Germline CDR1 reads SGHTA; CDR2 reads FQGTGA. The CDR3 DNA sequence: TGTGCCAGCAGCTTAACTTGGGCAGGGGACTATGGCTACACCTTC. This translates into CASSLTWAGDYGYTF.